This T cell receptor (beta chain) was found in a study of shared clonotypes between healthy human individuals. The repertoire was sequenced with immunoSEQ multiplex PCR; TCRdb's copy has only in-frame clones and lacks some. Of roughly 2,000,000 clones detected, about 95% appear once; the ten largest clones hold less than 1.5%. In germline, CDR1 is SGHRS, CDR2 YFSETQ. Deletions cut 0 bases from V and 2 bases from J, with 9 bases between. This CDR3 has 14 residues. Terminally differentiated effector memory CD45RA+ cells were excluded by CCR7 positive selection of CD45RO-negative cells. The chain carries TRBV5-1 and TRBJ2-7; possible D gene TRBD2, 6 bases. Material: naive CD8+ T cells sorted from blood. The receptor was derived from a man between 18 and 29 years old in good health. The CDR3 coding sequence is TGCGCCAGCAGCTTGGCCTGGACTACCTACGAGCAGTACTTC. Translated, it gives CASSLAWTTYEQYF. The full variable domain, rest sourced from reference TRBV5-1 and TRBJ2-7, is KAGVTQTPRYLIKTRGQQVTLSCSPISGHRSVSWYQQTPGQGLQFLFEYFSETQRNKGNFPGRFSGRQFSNSRSEMNVSTLELGDSALYLCASSLAWTTYEQYFGPGTRLTVT.